The sequence of this T cell receptor (beta chain) was determined in a study of blood T cell repertoires in COVID-19. Only in-frame clones appear in the TCRdb table, and some are missing; sequencing was by immunoSEQ multiplex PCR. This table has 450,000 to 500,000 clones, 70% to 90% appearing once. Germline assignment: CDR1 MNHEY and CDR2 SVGAGI. Deletions cut 4 bases from V and 8 bases from J, with 12 bases between. This CDR3 has 14 amino acids. The chain recombines TRBV6-5 with TRBJ1-6, with D tentatively TRBD1 (5 bases). The specimen sequenced was PBMCs or T cells enriched from blood (not recorded which). The receptor was derived from a woman aged 55-69 years who had recovered from COVID-19. CDR3 coding DNA: TGTGCCAGCAGTTTTACCACACAGGATTCACCCCTCCACTTT. Translating gives CASSFTTQDSPLHF.